The text below deals with one T cell receptor beta chain. Its antigen is not identified. This sample stems from a study of blood T cells in healthy people across ages. Study results and limitations: Diversity estimated from one million T cells was considered an underestimate. Per million T cells, the diversity of TCR beta decreased roughly linearly as age advanced.

PCR was performed a second time for roughly 6 to 12 cycles using a sample-barcoded 5' primer and a J-beta primer mix. Via MiXCR, TCRdb re-called the 5' RACE reads, giving one row per CDR3 protein. Here the sample spans around 1,500,000 distinct CDR3 sequences, 42% being singletons. Donation came from healthy Caucasian individuals in Russia who were aged about 6 to 95. The study isolated at least 6 million PBMCs from each sample. The sample consisted of blood. This TCR was recovered from a woman under 30 in good health.

CDR3 in amino acids: CACSLDSANNEQYF. The CDR3 bases are TGTGCCTGCTCCCTGGACTCGGCGAACAATGAGCAGTACTTC. The chain carries TRBV2 and TRBJ2-7, with D tentatively TRBD2 (5 bases). From germline, CDR1 is SNHLY and CDR2 FYNNEI. This CDR3 is built from 14 residues. V lost 11 bases and J lost 7, with 24 bases in between.